This TCR beta chain was sequenced during a study of T cells in Graves' hyperthyroidism and ophthalmopathy. As for the study in general: Peripheral blood was taken when the disease was first diagnosed, before any treatment began.

TCR beta CDR3 regions were amplified from RNA transcripts. During a first-round RT-PCR of the TCR CDR3, the HTBI primer set was used. One entry per CDR3 protein, called by TCRdb with MiXCR from the multiplex PCR reads. The sample holds nearly 600,000 distinct CDR3 sequences, 14% seen once. Trimming pared 8 bases from V and 5 bases from J, leaving 21 bases between. The CDR3 spans 15 residues. Germline CDR1 is MNHEY and CDR2 is SMNVEV (reference sequence). A few counts support this clonotype. Aged 18 to 65, the patients had hyperthyroidism that was newly diagnosed and had lasted under 2 months. The V call is TRBV27, the J call TRBJ1-1; D might be TRBD1 (5 bases). The sequenced sample consisted of blood. The sequence came from a woman in her twenties or thirties with Graves' hyperthyroidism that later progressed to Graves' ophthalmopathy. The CDR3 loop reads CASSGTLWQRTEAFF. The CDR3, as DNA: TGTGCCAGCTCCGGGACCCTCTGGCAGAGGACTGAAGCTTTCTTT.